This is a list of T cell receptor beta chains from one sample in a study of blood T cell repertoires in COVID-19. The data were produced by immunoSEQ multiplex PCR, yet TCRdb's version contains in-frame clones alone and is incomplete. The top ten clones hold about 0.74% of a sample with some 250,000 clones, roughly 90% of them seen once. Sequenced material: peripheral blood. These TCRs come from a woman aged 25 to 45 with acute or convalescent COVID-19. Both conserved end residues are trimmed from each CDR3. The order of the fields is J gene, V gene, CDR3 length, CDR3 protein.

j_call: TRBJ1-2; v_call: TRBV7-2; cdr3_length: 14; cdr3_aa: ASRPSPLLQGARYT
j_call: TRBJ2-3; v_call: TRBV5-8; cdr3_length: 13; cdr3_aa: ASSLATGGTDTQY
j_call: TRBJ1-2; v_call: TRBV5-1; cdr3_length: 11; cdr3_aa: ASSPEGNYGYT
j_call: TRBJ1-2; v_call: TRBV2; cdr3_length: 11; cdr3_aa: ASSDRVNYGYT
j_call: TRBJ2-7; v_call: TRBV6-5; cdr3_length: 12; cdr3_aa: ASTSGLPSYEQY
j_call: TRBJ2-5; v_call: TRBV2; cdr3_length: 14; cdr3_aa: ASSEAARGNQETQY
j_call: TRBJ1-2; v_call: TRBV6-5; cdr3_length: 13; cdr3_aa: ASSLDRGRAYGYT
j_call: TRBJ2-2; v_call: TRBV5-1; cdr3_length: 13; cdr3_aa: ASSLELAGAGELF
j_call: TRBJ2-1; v_call: TRBV6-6; cdr3_length: 13; cdr3_aa: ASSTGTSSYNEQF
j_call: TRBJ2-7; v_call: TRBV5-1; cdr3_length: 13; cdr3_aa: ASSLKAGGNYEQY
j_call: TRBJ2-7; v_call: TRBV29-1; cdr3_length: 10; cdr3_aa: SAGGLTYEQY
j_call: TRBJ1-5; v_call: TRBV5-6; cdr3_length: 12; cdr3_aa: ASSLGQGEVPQH
j_call: TRBJ1-6; v_call: TRBV30; cdr3_length: 10; cdr3_aa: AWMELGSPLH
j_call: TRBJ1-2; v_call: TRBV7-8; cdr3_length: 13; cdr3_aa: ASSLATGTGYGYT